A selection of T cell receptor beta chains follows, all from one sample in a study of T cells in Graves' hyperthyroidism and ophthalmopathy. One entry per CDR3 protein, called by TCRdb with MiXCR from the multiplex PCR reads. The profile shows around 540,000 distinct CDR3 sequences, around 45% of them singletons. The sequencing input was peripheral blood or thyroid tissue (not recorded which). Receptors originate from a woman between 18 and 30 years old with Graves' hyperthyroidism. Both conserved end residues are part of each CDR3. The D gene is left open where the match is weak. Size tells how often a clone was seen (once, few, many) or the class of an expanded clone, and some rows leave it out.

size: .
V: TRBV2
J: TRBJ1-2
D: TRBD1
CDR3: CASSISPTTGRGGYTF
DNA: TGTGCCAGCAGCATATCCCCCACGACAGGGAGAGGAGGCTACACCTTC

size: once
V: TRBV7-7
J: TRBJ1-3
D: .
CDR3: CASSSGAKTGDTIYF
DNA: TGTGCTAGCAGCTCTGGCGCAAAAACTGGAGACACCATATATTTT

size: .
V: TRBV7-8
J: TRBJ2-2
D: .
CDR3: CASSLERDHTGELFF
DNA: TGTGCCAGCAGCTTAGAAAGGGACCACACCGGGGAGCTGTTTTTT

size: many
V: TRBV7-2
J: TRBJ2-7
D: .
CDR3: CASSTDQMEQYF
DNA: TGTGCCAGCAGCACCGATCAGATGGAGCAGTACTTC

size: many
V: TRBV29-1
J: TRBJ2-7
D: TRBD2
CDR3: CSVESRGSSYEQYF
DNA: TGCAGCGTTGAATCTCGCGGGAGCTCCTACGAGCAGTACTTC

size: .
V: TRBV20-1
J: TRBJ2-2
D: .
CDR3: CSAIPGTIDTGELFF
DNA: TGCAGTGCTATCCCCGGGACGATCGACACCGGGGAGCTGTTTTTT

size: few
V: TRBV20-1
J: TRBJ2-5
D: .
CDR3: CSAIRVGLGRETQYF
DNA: TGCAGTGCCATAAGGGTCGGCCTCGGACGGGAGACCCAGTACTTC

size: .
V: TRBV7-6
J: TRBJ2-6
D: TRBD1
CDR3: CASSPGTGPGANVLTF
DNA: TGTGCCAGCAGCCCGGGGACAGGGCCGGGGGCCAACGTCCTGACTTTC

size: many
V: TRBV2
J: TRBJ1-4
D: .
CDR3: CASCATNEKLFF
DNA: TGTGCCAGCTGTGCAACTAATGAAAAACTGTTTTTT

size: .
V: TRBV2
J: TRBJ1-1
D: .
CDR3: CASSVQRGNSEAFF
DNA: TGTGCCAGCAGCGTCCAGAGGGGGAACTCTGAAGCTTTCTTT

size: .
V: TRBV10-2
J: TRBJ1-1
D: .
CDR3: CASSYLGRDGAFF
DNA: TGTGCCAGCAGCTACCTCGGCCGGGATGGGGCTTTCTTT

size: few
V: TRBV20-1
J: TRBJ2-7
D: .
CDR3: CSARLSGPYEQYF
DNA: TGCAGTGCTAGACTATCGGGGCCCTACGAGCAGTACTTC

size: few
V: TRBV5-1
J: TRBJ2-5
D: TRBD1
CDR3: CASSNDRGQYF
DNA: TGCGCCAGCAGCAATGACAGGGGGCAGTACTTC

size: .
V: TRBV19
J: TRBJ1-2
D: .
CDR3: CASSIFGANYGYTF
DNA: TGTGCCAGTAGTATTTTTGGAGCTAACTATGGCTACACCTTC

size: .
V: TRBV29-1
J: TRBJ1-1
D: .
CDR3: CSVWTLYTEAFF
DNA: TGCAGCGTTTGGACGCTCTACACTGAAGCTTTCTTT

size: many
V: TRBV24-1
J: TRBJ1-2
D: .
CDR3: CATSANTAVDYGYTF
DNA: TGTGCCACCAGTGCCAACACGGCGGTTGACTATGGCTACACCTTC

size: few
V: TRBV7-2
J: TRBJ1-1
D: .
CDR3: CASSLVPWGTEAFF
DNA: TGTGCCAGCAGCTTGGTCCCCTGGGGGACTGAAGCTTTCTTT

size: .
V: TRBV14
J: TRBJ1-1
D: .
CDR3: CASSQDQGLTSTEAFF
DNA: TGTGCCAGCAGCCAAGATCAGGGCTTGACTAGCACTGAAGCTTTCTTT

size: few
V: TRBV5-1
J: TRBJ2-5
D: TRBD1
CDR3: CASHRGEETQYF
DNA: TGCGCCAGCCACAGGGGGGAAGAGACCCAGTACTTC

size: .
V: TRBV25-1
J: TRBJ1-1
D: .
CDR3: CASSGRGTEAFF
DNA: TGTGCCAGCAGTGGCCGGGGCACTGAAGCTTTCTTT

size: .
V: TRBV6-5
J: TRBJ2-7
D: TRBD1
CDR3: CASSRTGGAYEQYF
DNA: TGTGCCAGCAGTAGGACAGGGGGGGCCTACGAGCAGTACTTC

size: few
V: TRBV20-1
J: TRBJ2-5
D: TRBD1
CDR3: CSAKDRGRETQYF
DNA: TGCAGTGCAAAGGACAGGGGGCGAGAGACCCAGTACTTC

size: .
V: TRBV4-1
J: TRBJ2-5
D: TRBD2
CDR3: CASSQDKASGVGGQYF
DNA: TGTGCCAGCAGCCAAGATAAGGCTAGCGGGGTGGGTGGCCAGTACTTC

size: .
V: TRBV2
J: TRBJ2-3
D: .
CDR3: CASKAGSTDTQYF
DNA: TGTGCCAGCAAGGCAGGGTCCACAGATACGCAGTATTTT

size: few
V: TRBV3-1
J: TRBJ2-5
D: TRBD2
CDR3: CASSPLAGWGETQYF
DNA: TGTGCCAGCAGCCCCCTAGCGGGCTGGGGGGAGACCCAGTACTTC

size: .
V: TRBV19
J: TRBJ1-4
D: TRBD1
CDR3: CASSPWTGYNEKLFF
DNA: TGTGCCAGTAGTCCGTGGACAGGGTATAATGAAAAACTGTTTTTT

size: .
V: TRBV5-6
J: TRBJ1-5
D: .
CDR3: CASSLEGRGNQPQHF
DNA: TGTGCCAGCAGCTTGGAGGGTCGGGGAAATCAGCCCCAGCATTTT

size: .
V: TRBV20-1
J: TRBJ2-7
D: .
CDR3: CSARVRTAHGQYF
DNA: TGCAGTGCTAGAGTACGGACGGCGCACGGGCAGTACTTC

size: few
V: TRBV7-9
J: TRBJ2-7
D: .
CDR3: CASSQDEQRASYEQYF
DNA: TGTGCCAGCAGCCAAGATGAGCAGCGGGCGTCCTACGAGCAGTACTTC

size: .
V: TRBV7-6
J: TRBJ2-5
D: .
CDR3: CASSHASTGELYF
DNA: TGTGCCAGCAGCCACGCGTCGACCGGGGAGCTGTACTTC

size: .
V: TRBV20-1
J: TRBJ1-5
D: .
CDR3: CSGVGSPNQPQHF
DNA: TGCAGTGGGGTCGGATCCCCTAATCAGCCCCAGCATTTT

size: many
V: TRBV25-1
J: TRBJ2-7
D: .
CDR3: CASRPTLATEQYF
DNA: TGTGCCAGCAGACCCACGCTAGCGACCGAGCAGTACTTC

size: .
V: TRBV29-1
J: TRBJ2-5
D: .
CDR3: CSVRLLRGAGETQYF
DNA: TGCAGCGTTAGACTCCTCCGGGGGGCAGGGGAGACCCAGTACTTC

size: few
V: TRBV7-6
J: TRBJ2-5
D: .
CDR3: CASSEMMALGETQYF
DNA: TGTGCCAGCAGTGAAATGATGGCCCTCGGAGAGACCCAGTACTTC